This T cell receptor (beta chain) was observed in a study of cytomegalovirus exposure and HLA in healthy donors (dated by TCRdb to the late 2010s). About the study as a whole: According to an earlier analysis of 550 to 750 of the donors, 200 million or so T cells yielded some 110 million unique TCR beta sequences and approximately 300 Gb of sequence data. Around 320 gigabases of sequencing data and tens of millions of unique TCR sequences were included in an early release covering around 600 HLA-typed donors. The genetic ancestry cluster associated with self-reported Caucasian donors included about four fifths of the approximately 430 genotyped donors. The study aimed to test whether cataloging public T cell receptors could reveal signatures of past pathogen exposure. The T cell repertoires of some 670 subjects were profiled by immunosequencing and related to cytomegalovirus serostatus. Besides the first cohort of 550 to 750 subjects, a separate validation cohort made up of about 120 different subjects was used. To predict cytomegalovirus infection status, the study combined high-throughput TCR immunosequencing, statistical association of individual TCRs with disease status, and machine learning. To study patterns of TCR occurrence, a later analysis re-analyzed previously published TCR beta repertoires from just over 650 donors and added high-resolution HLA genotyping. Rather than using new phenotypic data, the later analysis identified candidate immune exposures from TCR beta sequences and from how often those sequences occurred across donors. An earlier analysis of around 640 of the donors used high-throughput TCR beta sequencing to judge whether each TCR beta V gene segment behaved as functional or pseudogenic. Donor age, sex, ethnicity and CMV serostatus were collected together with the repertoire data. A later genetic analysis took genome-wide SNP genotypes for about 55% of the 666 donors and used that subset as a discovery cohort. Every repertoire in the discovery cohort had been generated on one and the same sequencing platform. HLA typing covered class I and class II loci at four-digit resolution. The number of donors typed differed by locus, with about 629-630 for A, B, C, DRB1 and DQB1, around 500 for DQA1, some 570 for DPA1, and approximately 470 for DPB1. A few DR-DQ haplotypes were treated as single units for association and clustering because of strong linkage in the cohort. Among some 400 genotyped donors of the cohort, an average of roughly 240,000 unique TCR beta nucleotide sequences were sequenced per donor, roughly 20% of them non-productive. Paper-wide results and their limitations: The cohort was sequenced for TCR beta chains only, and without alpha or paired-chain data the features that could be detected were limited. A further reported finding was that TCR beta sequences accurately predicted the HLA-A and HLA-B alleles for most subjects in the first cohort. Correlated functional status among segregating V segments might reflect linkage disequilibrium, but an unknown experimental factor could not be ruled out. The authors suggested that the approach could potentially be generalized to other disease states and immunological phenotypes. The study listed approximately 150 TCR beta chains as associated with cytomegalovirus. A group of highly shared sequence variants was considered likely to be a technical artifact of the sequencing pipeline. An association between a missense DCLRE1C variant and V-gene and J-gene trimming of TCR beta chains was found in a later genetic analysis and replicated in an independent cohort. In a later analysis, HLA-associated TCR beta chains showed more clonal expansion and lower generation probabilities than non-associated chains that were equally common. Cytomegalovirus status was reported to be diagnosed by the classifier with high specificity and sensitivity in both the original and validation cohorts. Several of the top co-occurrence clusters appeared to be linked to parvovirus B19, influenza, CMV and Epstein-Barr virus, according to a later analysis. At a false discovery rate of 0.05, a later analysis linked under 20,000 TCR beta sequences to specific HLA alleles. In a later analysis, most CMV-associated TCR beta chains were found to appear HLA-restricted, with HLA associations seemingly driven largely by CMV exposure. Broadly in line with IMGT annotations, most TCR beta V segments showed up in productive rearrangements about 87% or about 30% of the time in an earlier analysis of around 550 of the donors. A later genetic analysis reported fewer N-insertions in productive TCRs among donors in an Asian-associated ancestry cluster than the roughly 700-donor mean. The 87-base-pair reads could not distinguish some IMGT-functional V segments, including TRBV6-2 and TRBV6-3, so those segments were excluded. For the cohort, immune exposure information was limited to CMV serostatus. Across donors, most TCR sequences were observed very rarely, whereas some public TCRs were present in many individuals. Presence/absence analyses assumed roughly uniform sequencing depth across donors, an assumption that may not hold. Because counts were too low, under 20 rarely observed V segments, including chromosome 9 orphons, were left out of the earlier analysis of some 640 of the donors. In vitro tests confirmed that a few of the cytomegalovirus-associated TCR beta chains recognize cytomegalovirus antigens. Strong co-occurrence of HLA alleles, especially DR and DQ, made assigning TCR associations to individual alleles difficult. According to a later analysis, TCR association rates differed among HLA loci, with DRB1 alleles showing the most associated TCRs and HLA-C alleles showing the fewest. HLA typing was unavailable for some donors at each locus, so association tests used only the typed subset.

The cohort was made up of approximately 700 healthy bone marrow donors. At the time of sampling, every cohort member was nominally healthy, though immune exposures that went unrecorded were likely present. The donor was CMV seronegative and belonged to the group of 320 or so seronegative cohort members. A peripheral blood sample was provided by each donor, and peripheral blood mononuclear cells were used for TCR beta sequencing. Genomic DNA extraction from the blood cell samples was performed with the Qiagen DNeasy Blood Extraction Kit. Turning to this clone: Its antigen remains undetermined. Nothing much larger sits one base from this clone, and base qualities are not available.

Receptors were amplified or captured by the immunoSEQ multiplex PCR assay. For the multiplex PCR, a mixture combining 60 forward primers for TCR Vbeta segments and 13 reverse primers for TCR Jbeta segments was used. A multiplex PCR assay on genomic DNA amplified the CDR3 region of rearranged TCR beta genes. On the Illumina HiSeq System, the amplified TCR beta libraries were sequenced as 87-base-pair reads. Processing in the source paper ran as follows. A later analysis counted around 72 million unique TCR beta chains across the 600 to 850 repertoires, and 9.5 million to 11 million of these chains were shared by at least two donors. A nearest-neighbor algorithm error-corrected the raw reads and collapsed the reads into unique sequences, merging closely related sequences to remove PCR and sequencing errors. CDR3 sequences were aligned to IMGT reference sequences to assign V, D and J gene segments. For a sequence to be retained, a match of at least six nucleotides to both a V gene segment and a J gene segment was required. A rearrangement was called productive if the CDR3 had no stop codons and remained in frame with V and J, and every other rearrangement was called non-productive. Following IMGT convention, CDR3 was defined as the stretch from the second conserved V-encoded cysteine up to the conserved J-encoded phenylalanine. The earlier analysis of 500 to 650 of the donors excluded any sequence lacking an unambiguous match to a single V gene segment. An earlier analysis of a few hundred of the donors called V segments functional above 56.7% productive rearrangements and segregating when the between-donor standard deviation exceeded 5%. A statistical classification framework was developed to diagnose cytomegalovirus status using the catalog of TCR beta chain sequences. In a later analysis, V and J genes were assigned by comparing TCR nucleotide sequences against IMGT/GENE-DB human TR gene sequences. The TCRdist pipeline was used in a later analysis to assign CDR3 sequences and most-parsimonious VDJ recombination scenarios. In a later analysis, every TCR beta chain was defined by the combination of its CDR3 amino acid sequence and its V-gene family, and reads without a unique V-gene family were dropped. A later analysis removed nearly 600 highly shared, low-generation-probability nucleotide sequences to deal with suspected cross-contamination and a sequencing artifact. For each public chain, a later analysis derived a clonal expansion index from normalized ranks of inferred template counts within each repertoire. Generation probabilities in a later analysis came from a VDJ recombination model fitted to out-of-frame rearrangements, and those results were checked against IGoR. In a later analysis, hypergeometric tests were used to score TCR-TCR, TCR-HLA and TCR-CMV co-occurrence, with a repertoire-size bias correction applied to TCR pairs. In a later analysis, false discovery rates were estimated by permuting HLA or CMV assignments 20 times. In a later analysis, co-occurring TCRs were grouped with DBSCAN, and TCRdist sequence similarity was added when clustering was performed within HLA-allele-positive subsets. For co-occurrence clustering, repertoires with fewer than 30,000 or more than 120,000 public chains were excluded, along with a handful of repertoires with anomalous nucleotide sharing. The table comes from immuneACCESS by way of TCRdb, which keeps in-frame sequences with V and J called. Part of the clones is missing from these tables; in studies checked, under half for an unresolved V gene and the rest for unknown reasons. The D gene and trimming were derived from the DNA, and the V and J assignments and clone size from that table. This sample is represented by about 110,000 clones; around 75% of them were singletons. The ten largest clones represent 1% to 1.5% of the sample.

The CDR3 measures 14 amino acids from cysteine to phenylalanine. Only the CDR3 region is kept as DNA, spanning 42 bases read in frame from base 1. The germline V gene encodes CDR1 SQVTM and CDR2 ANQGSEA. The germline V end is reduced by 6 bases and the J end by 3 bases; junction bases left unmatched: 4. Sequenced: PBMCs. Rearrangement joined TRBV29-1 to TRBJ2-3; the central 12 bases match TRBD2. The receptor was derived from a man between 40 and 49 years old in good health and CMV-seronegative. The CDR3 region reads CSVAGTSGTDTQYF. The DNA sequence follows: TGCAGCGTGGCCGGGACTAGCGGGACAGATACGCAGTATTTT.